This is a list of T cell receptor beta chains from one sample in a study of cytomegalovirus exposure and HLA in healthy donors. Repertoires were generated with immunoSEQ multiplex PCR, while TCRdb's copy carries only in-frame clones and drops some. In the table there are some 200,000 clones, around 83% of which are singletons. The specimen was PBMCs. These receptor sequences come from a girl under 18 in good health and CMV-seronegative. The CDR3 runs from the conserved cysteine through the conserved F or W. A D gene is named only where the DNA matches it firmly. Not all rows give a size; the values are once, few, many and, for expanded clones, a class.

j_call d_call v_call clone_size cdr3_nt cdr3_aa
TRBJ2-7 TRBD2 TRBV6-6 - TGTGCCAGCAGTTTGGGACTAGCGGGAATTTACGAGCAGTACTTC CASSLGLAGIYEQYF
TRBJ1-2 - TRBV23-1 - TGCGCCAGCACCCGGACTCTCCCGAGCATATATGGCTACACCTTC CASTRTLPSIYGYTF
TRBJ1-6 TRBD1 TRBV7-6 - TGTGCCAGCAGCTCCCGACAGGGGAGTTCACCCCTCCACTTT CASSSRQGSSPLHF
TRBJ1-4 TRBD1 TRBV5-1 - TGCGCCAGCAGCTTCCTCAATCAGGGGGAGGAAAAACTGTTTTTT CASSFLNQGEEKLFF
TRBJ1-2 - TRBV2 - TGTGCCAGCAGTGATCGGCCCCGGGACACCGTCGGCTACACCTTC CASSDRPRDTVGYTF
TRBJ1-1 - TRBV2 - TGTGCCAGCAGTGTCCGGGGAAGAAACACTGAAGCTTTCTTT CASSVRGRNTEAFF
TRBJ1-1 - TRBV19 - TGTGCCAGTAGTTCCCGGGTGGCTGTTGAAGCTTTCTTT CASSSRVAVEAFF
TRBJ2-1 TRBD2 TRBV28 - TGTGCCAGCAGTTTTGGGCCGCTAGCGGATGAGCAGTTCTTC CASSFGPLADEQFF
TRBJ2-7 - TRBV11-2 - TGTGCCAGCAGCTTAGACAGGGGCTACGAGCAGTACTTC CASSLDRGYEQYF
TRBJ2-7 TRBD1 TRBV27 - TGTGCCAGCAGGAGGGACAGGCCGCCTTACGAGCAGTACTTC CASRRDRPPYEQYF
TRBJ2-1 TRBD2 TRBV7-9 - TGTGCCAGCAGCCTCCCCCTCGGGACTAGTGCTAACAATGAGCAGTTCTTC CASSLPLGTSANNEQFF
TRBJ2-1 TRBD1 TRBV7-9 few TGTGCCAGCAGACCAATACAGGGGGCGCGTAATGAGCAGTTCTTC CASRPIQGARNEQFF
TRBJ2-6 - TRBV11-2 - TGTGCCAGCAGCTTTCGTCTATTTTTACCTAGCTCTGGGGCCAACGTCCTGACTTTC CASSFRLFLPSSGANVLTF
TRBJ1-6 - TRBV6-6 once TGTGCCAGCAGCTTATGGGGGGAGAGGGGCATGCCACCCCTCCACTTT CASSLWGERGMPPLHF
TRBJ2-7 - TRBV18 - TGTGCCAGCTTCACAGGGTTATCCTCCTACGAGCAGTACTTC CASFTGLSSYEQYF
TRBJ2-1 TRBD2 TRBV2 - TGTGCCAGCCAAGGCCCGGGACTAGCGGACCTCAGGGGCTCCTACAATGAGCAGTTCTTC CASQGPGLADLRGSYNEQFF
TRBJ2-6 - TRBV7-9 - TGTGCCAGCAGCACGAGGCGGAGGACCCTTGTTTCTGGGGCCAACGTCCTGACTTTC CASSTRRRTLVSGANVLTF
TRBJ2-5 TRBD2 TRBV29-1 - TGCAGCGTTGTGGGACTAGCGGGATGGGGAGAGACCCAGTACTTC CSVVGLAGWGETQYF
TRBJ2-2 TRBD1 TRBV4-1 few TGCGCCAGCAGTCGACAGGGGAACACCGGGGAGCTGTTTTTT CASSRQGNTGELFF
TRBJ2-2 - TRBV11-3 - TGTGCCAGCAGCTTACGCGGAACCGGGGAGCTGTTTTTT CASSLRGTGELFF
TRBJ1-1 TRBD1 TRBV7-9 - TGTGCCAGCAGGAGTCGGACAGGCTTGAACACTGAAGCTTTCTTT CASRSRTGLNTEAFF
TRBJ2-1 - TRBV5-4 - TGTGCCAGCAGCAAAGCGGGCACGAGCATCGATGAGCAGTTCTTC CASSKAGTSIDEQFF
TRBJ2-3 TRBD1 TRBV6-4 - TGTGCCAGCAGTCCCAAATCCCAGGGGGTGCGAGGCACAGATACGCAGTATTTT CASSPKSQGVRGTDTQYF
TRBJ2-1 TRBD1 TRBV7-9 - TGTGCCAGCAGCTATGGACAGGTAAACTCCTACAATGAGCAGTTCTTC CASSYGQVNSYNEQFF
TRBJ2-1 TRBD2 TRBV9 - TGTGCCAGCAGCGTAGAGGCCCGGGGGGTGCTGGGGTACAATGAGCAGTTCTTC CASSVEARGVLGYNEQFF
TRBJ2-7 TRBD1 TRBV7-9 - TGTGCCAGCAGCTTAGATTTGTGGACAGGGACCTACGAGCAGTACTTC CASSLDLWTGTYEQYF
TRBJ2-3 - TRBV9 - TGTGCCAGCAGCCCAAGAGGAGGGGTTACAGATACGCAGTATTTT CASSPRGGVTDTQYF
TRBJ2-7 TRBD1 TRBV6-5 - TGTGCCAGCACCACCTTGTCAGGGGGTACCTACGAGCAGTACTTC CASTTLSGGTYEQYF
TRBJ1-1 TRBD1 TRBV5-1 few TGCGCCAGCAGCTTGGATGTCCGGGACAGGGTTCACACTGAAGCTTTCTTT CASSLDVRDRVHTEAFF
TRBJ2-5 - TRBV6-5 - TGTGCCAGCACCAACGGGGATCTTACCGAGACCCAGTACTTC CASTNGDLTETQYF
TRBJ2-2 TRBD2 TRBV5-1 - TGCGCCAGCAGCTTGCGGGTTGCTAGCGGGAGGTGGGAGCTGTTTTTT CASSLRVASGRWELFF
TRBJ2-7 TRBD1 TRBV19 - TGTGCCAGTACCCTTGGACAGGGGGCCTACGAGCAGTACTTC CASTLGQGAYEQYF
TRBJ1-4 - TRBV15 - TGTGCCACCAGCAGAGGGGCAGGGAACGAAAAACTGTTTTTT CATSRGAGNEKLFF
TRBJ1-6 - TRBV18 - TGTGCCAGCTCACCATTTTTCGGGGTCACGGATTCACCCCTCCACTTT CASSPFFGVTDSPLHF
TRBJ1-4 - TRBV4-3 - TGCGCCAGCAGCCAAGATCGTGATGAAAAACTGTTTTTT CASSQDRDEKLFF
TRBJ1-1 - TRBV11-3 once TGTGCCAGCAGTCCCGAGGGTGCCACTGAAGCTTTCTTT CASSPEGATEAFF
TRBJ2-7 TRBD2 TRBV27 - TGTGCCAGCAGTTTATCAGTAGCGGGGGGCGTCTCCTACGAGCAGTACTTC CASSLSVAGGVSYEQYF
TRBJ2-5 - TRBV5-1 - TGCGCCAGCAGCTTAGAGCAAGAGACCCAGTACTTC CASSLEQETQYF
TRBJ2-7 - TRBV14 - TGTGCCAGCAGCCAAGAATCAGGCCTTTACTACGAGCAGTACTTC CASSQESGLYYEQYF
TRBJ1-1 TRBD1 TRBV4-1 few TGCGCCAGCAGACTGGACAGGGCTATGAGTGAAGCTTTCTTT CASRLDRAMSEAFF
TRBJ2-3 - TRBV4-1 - TGCGCCAGCAGCCAGAGCCCGGCAAGCGGGCCCACAGATACGCAGTATTTT CASSQSPASGPTDTQYF
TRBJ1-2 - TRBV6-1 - TGTGCCAGCAGTTCTTCCGACGTTAGCAACTATGGCTACACCTTC CASSSSDVSNYGYTF